The 21 T cell receptor beta chains below were found in one sample sequenced in a study of glioma-infiltrating T cells (dated by TCRdb to the mid-2010s). This sample was sequenced with an Illumina MiSeq. TCR alpha and beta CDR3 regions were amplified with the iRepertoire nested amplicon-rescue multiplex PCR (arm-PCR) platform from RNA. TCRdb reran the public reads through fastp at Q25 and MiXCR, keeping productive beta chains. Here each entry gathers all rows of one CDR3 protein and keeps the most common genes and DNA. Recorded for this sample are 150,000 or so distinct CDR3 sequences; 30% to 40% of them occurred a single time. Jointly, the top ten make up 20% to 25% of the sample. Input material: glioma tissue, nonneoplastic brain tissue, or PBMCs (not recorded which). These receptor sequences come from a human donor with low-grade glioma or glioblastoma, undergoing nonglioma brain surgery, or in good health (not recorded which).

This clonotype occurred many times. The chain joins TRBV4-1 to TRBJ2-7, with a weak D call TRBD1 (6 bases). The V gene lost 0 bases and the J gene lost 3 bases, with 9 bases spanning the gap. Germline CDR1 is MGHRA and CDR2 is YSYEKL. This CDR3 region has 14 residues. CDR3 sequence: CASSQEPGHYEQYF. CDR3 nucleotides: TGCGCCAGCAGCCAAGAGCCGGGACACTACGAGCAGTACTTC.

This clonotype was picked up a small number of times. The chain carries TRBV4-1 and TRBJ1-2; D call uncertain. Looked up from germline, CDR1 is MGHRA and CDR2 is YSYEKL. The CDR3 totals 16 residues. The V gene lost 4 bases and the J gene lost 1 base, with 16 bases spanning the gap. CDR3: CASSPISDTNNYGYTF. In nucleotides, the CDR3 is TGCGCCAGCAGCCCCATCTCCGACACTAATAACTATGGCTACACCTTC.

This sequence joins TRBV2 and TRBJ1-2; no reliable D call. The germline V gene has CDR1 SNHLY and CDR2 FYNNEI. V lost 7 bases, J lost 5 bases, and 11 bases lay in between. The CDR3 is 12 amino acids. DNA of the CDR3: TGTGCCAGCAAGGCTCTTGGATATGGCTACACCTTC. It is translated as CASKALGYGYTF. Combining the CDR3 with reference TRBV2 and TRBJ1-2 gives the whole variable domain EPEVTQTPSHQVTQMGQEVILRCVPISNHLYFYWYRQILGQKVEFLVSFYNNEISEKSEIFDDQFSVERPDGSNFTLKIRSTKLEDSAMYFCASKALGYGYTFGSGTRLTVV.

The chain couples TRBV6-5 to TRBJ2-7, with 10 bases identical to TRBD2. Looked up from germline, CDR1 is MNHEY and CDR2 is SVGAGI. This CDR3 has 17 amino acids. V dropped 6 bases and J dropped 3; count of bases not matched to a gene: 14. CDR3 in DNA: TGTGCCAGCAGAAAAATCGCCGGGACTAGCGCCTACTACGAGCAGTACTTC. It yields the protein CASRKIAGTSAYYEQYF.

The CDR3 DNA sequence: TGTGCCAGCAGCCACCGACACGGAACCTACGAGCAGTACTTC. It encodes CASSHRHGTYEQYF. This chain uses TRBV6-2 or TRBV6-3 with TRBJ2-7; D uncertain. This CDR3 is built from 14 residues. Germline CDR1 reads MNHEY; CDR2 reads SVGEGT. V was pared by 6 bases and J by 2 bases, with 14 bases between.

This clonotype was observed a few times. This chain joins TRBV7-8 and TRBJ1-1; a possible D gene is TRBD1 (5 bases). The CDR3 length is 11 residues. V was shortened by 6 bases and J by 7 bases, with 9 bases between the two germline ends. Germline V gives CDR1 SGHVS, CDR2 FQNEAQ. The CDR3 is CASSQQVEAFF. CDR3 nucleotide sequence: TGTGCCAGCAGTCAACAGGTTGAAGCTTTCTTT.

The rearrangement links TRBV12-3 or TRBV12-4 to TRBJ1-1, with D tentatively TRBD1 (5 bases). The CDR3 length is 13 residues. Trimming took 6 bases from V and 5 from J, leaving 13 bases between them. CDR3 coding DNA: TGTGCCAGCAGCTACAAACGGGGGACTGAAGCTTTCTTT. It encodes CASSYKRGTEAFF.

The gene calls are TRBV2 and TRBJ2-3; D gene ambiguous. Per germline, CDR1 SNHLY and CDR2 FYNNEI. The CDR3 extends over 15 amino acids. The ends were cut back, 6 bases at V and 2 bases at J, with 15 bases in the middle. The CDR3 nucleotides read TGTGCCAGCAGCTTGGACCCTACCCTCACAGATACGCAGTATTTT. Its protein product is CASSLDPTLTDTQYF. Complete variable domain (other parts from reference TRBV2 and TRBJ2-3): EPEVTQTPSHQVTQMGQEVILRCVPISNHLYFYWYRQILGQKVEFLVSFYNNEISEKSEIFDDQFSVERPDGSNFTLKIRSTKLEDSAMYFCASSLDPTLTDTQYFGPGTRLTVL.

This chain connects TRBV12-3 or TRBV12-4 to TRBJ2-3, with no clear D. The ends were cut back, 3 bases at V and 4 bases at J, with 11 bases in the middle. The CDR3 spans 14 residues. CDR3 in amino acids: CASSFAANPDTQYF. The CDR3 nucleotides are TGTGCCAGCAGTTTCGCTGCAAACCCAGATACGCAGTATTTT.

This clonotype was detected a few times. The chain carries TRBV6-6 and TRBJ1-3; D remains unclear. Germline V gene data show CDR1 as MNHNY and CDR2 as SVGAGI (reference sequence). Trimming removed 0 bases at V and 7 bases at J, with 13 bases between. This CDR3 has 15 residues. This CDR3 is CASSYSNRAYNTIYF. The CDR3 nucleotides are TGTGCCAGCAGTTACTCGAACCGGGCGTACAACACCATATATTTT.

The gene calls are TRBV6-1 and TRBJ1-6; 7 bases fit TRBD1. V was pared by 6 bases and J by 7 bases, with 6 bases of the junction left unmatched. The CDR3 has 14 residues. The germline gives CDR1 MNHNS, CDR2 SASEGT. CDR3 amino acids: CASRLDRKNSPLHF. The CDR3 region has the DNA TGTGCCAGCAGATTGGACAGGAAAAATTCACCCCTCCACTTT.

As to this clonotype: The junction departs from germline at one end; a sequencing error may be responsible. The chain couples TRBV6-1 to TRBJ2-5, with D maybe TRBD2 (5 bases). This CDR3 has 16 residues. Germline CDR1 is MNHNS and CDR2 is SASEGT. As DNA, the CDR3 is TGTGCCAGCAGTCCGGGTCGGGGATCCTACCAAGAGATCCAGTACTTC. This translates into CASSPGRGSYQEIQYF.

This rearrangement joins TRBV4-1 to TRBJ2-7, with TRBD1 matching over 7 bases. Per the germline V gene, CDR1 is MGHRA and CDR2 is YSYEKL. The CDR3 runs 12 residues. V gave up 4 bases and J gave up 7 bases; unmatched junction bases: 4. CDR3: CASSRTTGEQYF. The DNA for the CDR3 is TGCGCCAGCAGCCGAACGACAGGGGAGCAGTACTTC.

This clonotype has only a few counts. The J gene is TRBJ2-5, the V gene TRBV5-1, with no clear D. V lost 4 bases and J lost 1, with 11 bases in between. Germline values: CDR1 SGHRS, CDR2 YFSETQ. There are 14 residues in the CDR3. The CDR3 reads CASSLDWPQETQYF. The DNA for the CDR3 is TGCGCCAGCAGCCTCGACTGGCCCCAAGAGACCCAGTACTTC. The whole variable domain, remainder taken from reference TRBV5-1 and TRBJ2-5, is KAGVTQTPRYLIKTRGQQVTLSCSPISGHRSVSWYQQTPGQGLQFLFEYFSETQRNKGNFPGRFSGRQFSNSRSEMNVSTLELGDSALYLCASSLDWPQETQYFGPGTRLLVL.

The chain has TRBV29-1 and TRBJ2-5; TRBD2 agrees at 8 bases. The CDR3 has 11 residues. V dropped 7 bases and J dropped 7; count of bases not matched to a gene: 5. Germline loops: CDR1 SQVTM, CDR2 ANQGSEA. The CDR3 region is CSGERERTQYF. The CDR3 region has the DNA TGCAGCGGCGAGCGGGAGAGGACCCAGTACTTC. Together with reference TRBV29-1 and TRBJ2-5, the CDR3 gives the full variable domain: SAVISQKPSRDICQRGTSLTIQCQVDSQVTMMFWYRQQPGQSLTLIATANQGSEATYESGFVIDKFPISRPNLTFSTLTVSNMSPEDSSIYLCSGERERTQYFGPGTRLLVL.

The sample holds one count of this clonotype. The chain couples TRBV7-2 to TRBJ2-7, with 7 bases lining up with TRBD2. V was clipped by 5 bases and J by 2 bases; unmatched bases: 6. The CDR3 runs to 14 residues. Germline V gene sequence: CDR1 SGHTA, CDR2 FQGNSA. CDR3 residues: CASSRDYATYEQYF. CDR3 coding DNA: TGTGCCAGCAGCCGGGACTACGCCACCTACGAGCAGTACTTC. Using reference TRBV7-2 and TRBJ2-7 for the parts outside the CDR3, the full variable domain is GAGVSQSPSNKVTEKGKDVELRCDPISGHTALYWYRQSLGQGLEFLIYFQGNSAPDKSGLPSDRFSAERTGGSVSTLTIQRTQQEDSAVYLCASSRDYATYEQYFGPGTRLTVT.

A few counts support this clonotype. The J gene is TRBJ2-5, the V gene TRBV7-2; D gene unclear. The V gene lost 4 bases and the J gene lost 1 base, with 13 bases spanning the gap. There are 15 residues in the CDR3. Germline CDR1 and CDR2: SGHTA and FQGNSA. CDR3 loop: CASSSTPGRQETQYF. The CDR3 DNA follows: TGTGCCAGCAGCTCCACCCCCGGCCGCCAAGAGACCCAGTACTTC.

V gene TRBV6-2 or TRBV6-3 combines with J gene TRBJ2-1; D is ambiguous. Per the germline V gene, CDR1 is MNHEY and CDR2 is SVGEGT. The CDR3 spans 14 residues. Trimming removed 6 bases at V and 1 base at J, with 10 bases between. The CDR3 coding sequence is TGTGCCAGCAGCGAGACTTTGTCCTACAATGAGCAGTTCTTC. This codes for CASSETLSYNEQFF.

The V and J genes are TRBV20-1 and TRBJ2-5; 11 positions match TRBD1. V shed 4 bases, J shed 1 base, and the junction held 8 bases outside the gene matches. Germline CDR1 DFQATT, CDR2 SNEGSKA (reference sequence). The CDR3 totals 16 residues. CDR3 residues: CSATPDRGLGQETQYF. As DNA, the CDR3 is TGCAGTGCTACACCGGACAGGGGGCTAGGCCAAGAGACCCAGTACTTC.

This chain joins TRBV20-1 and TRBJ2-7, with D possibly TRBD1 on 5 matching bases. The CDR3 totals 13 residues. Germline V gene lookup returns CDR1 DFQATT and CDR2 SNEGSKA (reference sequence). The ends were cut back, 6 bases at V and 2 bases at J, with 14 bases in the middle. The CDR3, as DNA: TGCAGTGCCAATCCAGGGCTTACCTACGAGCAGTACTTC. Amino acid sequence: CSANPGLTYEQYF.

This clonotype has only a few counts. The V gene is TRBV20-1, the J gene TRBJ2-5; D perhaps matches TRBD1 (5 bases). The CDR3 runs to 15 residues. Trimming took off 0 bases at V and 5 bases at J, with 16 bases between the two ends. Germline values: CDR1 DFQATT, CDR2 SNEGSKA (reference sequence). The CDR3 DNA is TGCAGTGCTAGAGATCGGTCCAGGGCGACTGAGACCCAGTACTTC. Its translation: CSARDRSRATETQYF.